This entry lists 20 T cell receptor beta chains sequenced from one sample in a study of blood T cells in healthy people across ages (dated by TCRdb to about 2015). Library creation used 5' RACE. Instrument used: Illumina HiSeq 2500. A second roughly 7 to 11 cycle PCR used a sample-barcoded 5' primer and a J-beta primer mix. In TCRdb, the public reads were trimmed at Q25 with fastp and aligned with MiXCR, with productive beta chains retained. CDR3 protein sequences are deduplicated, and each keeps its most common genes and DNA. Across this sample there are about 600,000 distinct CDR3 sequences, with less than 60% seen only once. The ten largest clones capture 20% to 25% of the sample. The sample taken for sequencing was blood. The receptor set was obtained from an elderly man in good health.

For this clonotype: A much larger clone lies one base from this, so it may be a read error. This CDR3 is CASSVRDGAYEQYF. CDR3 nucleotide sequence: TGTGCCAGCAGCGTCCGGGACGGAGCCTACGAGCAGTACTTC. V and J are TRBV4-2 and TRBJ2-5; D may match TRBD1 or TRBD2 (5 bases each). Judging by the DNA end, TRBJ2-7 fits better; the J call may be wrong. Germline loops: CDR1 LGHNA, CDR2 YNFKEQ. CDR3 length equals 14 residues.

The CDR3 loop is CASSAHPTRQVQYF. The CDR3 DNA reads TGTGCCAGCAGCGCCCATCCAACCCGACAAGTGCAGTACTTC. The genes are TRBV7-2 and TRBJ2-5, with D hard to call. CDR1 and CDR2 (germline): SGHTA, FQGNSA. CDR3 size: 14 residues. Trimming took off 5 bases at V and 11 bases at J, with 21 bases between the two ends.

This clonotype has more than one count but fewer than ten. The chain joins TRBV20-1 to TRBJ1-5, with D unresolved. The germline gives CDR1 DFQATT, CDR2 SNEGSKA (reference sequence). The CDR3 has 12 residues. The V gene lost 7 bases and the J gene lost 7 bases, with 14 bases spanning the gap. CDR3: CSVRSGAQPQHF. The CDR3 DNA reads TGCAGTGTCCGATCGGGTGCACAGCCCCAGCATTTT.

This clonotype was recorded a few times. The chain uses TRBV18 and TRBJ2-7; D possibly corresponds to TRBD1 (6 bases). Germline V gives CDR1 KGHSH, CDR2 LQKENI. This CDR3 is built from 15 residues. Between the trimmed V and J ends, which lost 4 bases and 0 bases, there was a span of 13 bases. CDR3 bases: TGTGCCAGCTCACTTCGGACAGATGGCTCCTACGAGCAGTACTTC. Its translation: CASSLRTDGSYEQYF. The variable domain in full, completed from reference TRBV18 and TRBJ2-7, reads NAGVMQNPRHLVRRRGQEARLRCSPMKGHSHVYWYRQLPEEGLKFMVYLQKENIIDESGMPKERFSAEFPKEGPSILRIQQVVRGDSAAYFCASSLRTDGSYEQYFGPGTRLTVT.

This chain joins TRBV28 and TRBJ2-3; 12 nucleotides agree with TRBD2. The CDR3 totals 14 residues. CDR1 is MDHEN and CDR2 is SYDVKM in the germline V gene. Trimming took 6 bases from V and 3 from J; bases not matched to a gene: 1. CDR3 loop: CASRTSGRTDTQYF. The CDR3 DNA is TGTGCCAGCAGGACTAGCGGGAGAACAGATACGCAGTATTTT.

This clonotype appeared a few times. A much larger clone differs from this one at a single base, so this may be a read error. This chain's CDR3 is CASSPGTSGLSYNEQYF. The CDR3, as DNA: TGTGCCAGCAGTCCCGGGACTAGCGGCCTCTCCTACAATGAGCAGTACTTC. J is TRBJ2-1 and V is TRBV6-6; 11 bases are a match to TRBD2. The closer fit of TRBJ2-7 to the DNA end suggests the J call may be wrong. CDR1 and CDR2 from the germline V gene are MNHNY and SVGAGI (reference sequence). This CDR3 region has 17 residues.

This chain uses TRBV29-1 with TRBJ2-5, with no clear D. Germline values: CDR1 SQVTM, CDR2 ANQGSEA. The CDR3 runs to 11 residues. With 4 bases removed from V and 11 bases from J, the gap between germline ends came to 14 bases. CDR3 protein: CSVGQYNEQYF. Here the CDR3 DNA reads TGCAGCGTTGGTCAGTACAATGAGCAGTACTTC.

With respect to this clonotype: This clone may be a read error of a much larger clone one base away. This chain joins TRBV6-6 and TRBJ1-4; TRBD1 matches 7 bases. Germline V gene sequence: CDR1 MNHNY, CDR2 SVGAGI (reference sequence). The CDR3 extends over 14 amino acids. CDR3 DNA: TGTGCCAGCAGTTACGCAGGGGGAAATGCAAAACTGTTTTTT. It specifies CASSYAGGNAKLFF.

This sequence joins TRBV5-1 and TRBJ2-3, with 7 bases aligning to TRBD1. Trimming removed 6 bases from V and 0 bases from J; junction bases left unmatched: 7. CDR3 length: 15 residues. The germline V gene has CDR1 SGHRS and CDR2 YFSETQ. CDR3 amino acids: CASNQDRTSTDTQYF. As DNA, the CDR3 is TGCGCCAGCAACCAGGACAGGACTAGCACAGATACGCAGTATTTT.

In its sample, this clonotype was seen once. V usage is TRBV30 and J usage is TRBJ2-4; 7 bases are a match to TRBD2. Germline trimming cut 3 bases from V and 8 bases from J; bases unmatched to any gene: 7. Germline loops: CDR1 GTSNPN, CDR2 SVGIG (reference sequence). This CDR3 region has 13 residues. The CDR3 region is CAWSHSGGDIQYF. CDR3 DNA sequence: TGTGCCTGGAGCCACTCTGGGGGGGACATTCAGTACTTC.

This chain connects TRBV5-4 to TRBJ2-3; D might be TRBD2 (6 bases). The V end was cut by 0 bases, the J end by 1 base, with 15 bases between. The CDR3 length is 17 residues. Per the germline V gene, CDR1 is SGHNT and CDR2 is YYREEE (reference sequence). CDR3 bases: TGTGCCAGCAGCTTGGTCCCTGGAGGGCGAGGCACAGATACGCAGTATTTT. Translating it yields CASSLVPGGRGTDTQYF.

This rearrangement joins TRBV4-2 to TRBJ1-6, with TRBD1 matching 10 bases. This CDR3 region has 18 residues. The germline gives CDR1 LGHNA, CDR2 YNFKEQ. V lost 3 bases, J lost 7 bases, and 12 bases stayed unmatched. The CDR3 reads CASSQGQGRGGRNSPLHF. In DNA form, the CDR3 reads TGTGCCAGCAGCCAGGGACAGGGGAGGGGGGGCCGGAATTCACCCCTCCACTTT.

The J gene is TRBJ2-7, the V gene TRBV27; the match to TRBD2 covers 11 bases. Germline V gene lookup returns CDR1 MNHEY and CDR2 SMNVEV (reference sequence). The trim removed 2 bases at V and 7 bases at J, leaving 13 bases unmatched. This CDR3 comprises 17 residues. As DNA, the CDR3 is TGTGCCAGCAGTTTAAGGAAGCCGACTAGCGGGGCCGGAGAGCAGTACTTC. It encodes CASSLRKPTSGAGEQYF.

A note on this clonotype: The junction differs from germline at one of its ends, possibly a read error. The chain is built from TRBV3-1 and TRBJ2-1; possible D gene TRBD1, 6 bases. The CDR3 has 12 residues. The germline gives CDR1 LGHDT, CDR2 YNNKEL (reference sequence). CDR3 coding DNA: TGTACCAGCAGCCAAGGGGGTTATGAGCAGTTCTTC. Its protein product is CTSSQGGYEQFF.

The V call is TRBV7-6, the J call TRBJ2-5, with TRBD2 matching 15 bases. The CDR3 extends over 12 amino acids. Germline lookup yields CDR1 SGHVS and CDR2 FNYEAQ. After removal of 5 bases from V and 13 bases from J, the junction contained 2 bases not matched to a gene. CDR3 nucleotides: TGTGCCAGCAGCCGGACTAGCGGGGGGGTGTACTTC. Protein product: CASSRTSGGVYF. The variable domain in full, completed from reference TRBV7-6 and TRBJ2-5, reads GAGVSQSPRYKVTKRGQDVALRCDPISGHVSLYWYRQALGQGPEFLTYFNYEAQQDKSGLPNDRFSAERPEGSISTLTIQRTEQRDSAMYRCASSRTSGGVYFGPGTRLLVL.

Turning to this clonotype: Just one base apart from a much larger clone, this may be a read error. The V call is TRBV6-6, the J call TRBJ2-5; D is perhaps TRBD2 (5 bases). The CDR3 contains 17 residues. Germline assignment: CDR1 MNHNY and CDR2 SVGAGI (reference sequence). This CDR3 is CASNYSTGSRIQETQYF. The DNA for the CDR3 is TGTGCCAGCAATTACTCGACGGGATCCAGGATTCAAGAGACCCAGTACTTC.

The CDR3 nucleotides are TGTGCCACCAGCACAGATCTGGTTGGCGAGCAGTACTTC. Its protein product is CATSTDLVGEQYF. This chain uses TRBV15 with TRBJ2-7; no reliable D call. Germline V gene data show CDR1 as LNHNV and CDR2 as YYDKDF (reference sequence). V was trimmed by 4 bases and J by 6 bases, leaving 13 bases between them. The CDR3 contains 13 residues. The full variable domain, rest sourced from reference TRBV15 and TRBJ2-7, is DAMVIQNPRYQVTQFGKPVTLSCSQTLNHNVMYWYQQKSSQAPKLLFHYYDKDFNNEADTPDNFQSRRPNTSFCFLDIRSPGLGDTAMYLCATSTDLVGEQYFGPGTRLTVT.

This clonotype turned up a few times. The DNA for the CDR3 is TGCAGTGCAGGGGGACAGCAAGAGACCCAGTACTTC. Translation: CSAGGQQETQYF. V and J are TRBV20-1 and TRBJ2-5; TRBD1 agrees at 7 bases. The germline CDR1 and CDR2 sequences are DFQATT and SNEGSKA (reference sequence). The CDR3 consists of 12 residues. Trimming cost V 6 bases and J 2 bases; bases outside gene matches: 3.

This clonotype showed up just a few times. The V gene is TRBV7-3, the J gene TRBJ2-3; D uncertain. This CDR3 spans 14 amino acids. V gave up 5 bases and J gave up 0 bases, with 9 bases separating them. Germline-derived CDR1 and CDR2 are SGHTA and FQGTGA. CDR3 amino acids: CASSAGRSTDTQYF. In DNA, the CDR3 is TGTGCCAGCAGCGCAGGACGGAGCACAGATACGCAGTATTTT.

The chain has TRBV2 and TRBJ2-1, with D maybe TRBD1 (6 bases). CDR3 length equals 13 residues. V was cut by 4 bases and J by 8 bases, with 12 bases left in between. CDR1 SNHLY and CDR2 FYNNEI come from the germline V gene. CDR3 coding DNA: TGTGCCAGCAGTGGAGTAGCAGGGGATGAGCAGTTCTTC. Translating gives CASSGVAGDEQFF.